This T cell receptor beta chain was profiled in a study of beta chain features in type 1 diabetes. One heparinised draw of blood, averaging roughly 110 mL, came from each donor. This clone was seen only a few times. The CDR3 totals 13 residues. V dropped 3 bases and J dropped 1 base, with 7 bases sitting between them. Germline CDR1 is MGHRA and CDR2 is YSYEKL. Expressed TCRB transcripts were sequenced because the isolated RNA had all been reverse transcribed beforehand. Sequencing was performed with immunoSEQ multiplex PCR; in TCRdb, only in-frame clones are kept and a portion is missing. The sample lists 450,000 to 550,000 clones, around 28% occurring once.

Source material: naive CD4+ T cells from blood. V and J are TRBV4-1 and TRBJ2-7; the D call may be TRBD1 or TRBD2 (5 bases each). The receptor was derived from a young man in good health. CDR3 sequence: CASSHRESYEQYF. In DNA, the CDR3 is TGCGCCAGCAGCCACAGGGAGTCCTACGAGCAGTACTTC.